The next 27 T cell receptor beta chains were all read from a single sample in a study of control samples from healthy donors and cancer patients. The method was immunoSEQ multiplex PCR; TCRdb's version includes in-frame clones alone and lacks a portion of them. The sample includes under 85,000 clones, roughly 93% seen only once; the top ten take around 1.3%. Sequenced input: PBMCs. The origin of the receptors is a woman between 40 and 50 years old with lung cancer.

The chain employs TRBV6-1 and TRBJ2-7; 8 bases line up with TRBD1. The CDR3 sequence is 16 residues long. Germline V gene data show CDR1 as MNHNS and CDR2 as SASEGT. The trim removed 1 base at V and 3 bases at J, leaving 8 bases unmatched. The CDR3 is CASSEVPDRVGYEQYF. The CDR3, as DNA: TGTGCCAGCAGTGAAGTTCCGGACAGGGTGGGCTACGAGCAGTACTTC.

V usage is TRBV4-1 and J usage is TRBJ1-2; D is perhaps TRBD1 (5 bases). The CDR3 is 15 amino acids. Looked up from germline, CDR1 is MGHRA and CDR2 is YSYEKL. With 3 bases removed from V and 4 bases from J, the gap between germline ends came to 15 bases. The CDR3 nucleotides are TGCGCCAGCAGCCAGACTTCAGGGATGGGCTATGGCTACACCTTC. It yields the protein CASSQTSGMGYGYTF.

CDR3 loop: CASSVGGQDTQYF. The CDR3 DNA sequence: TGTGCCAGCAGCGTAGGGGGTCAGGATACGCAGTATTTT. The chain is built from TRBV9 and TRBJ2-3; the D is unclear. Deletions cut 0 bases from V and 6 bases from J, with 8 bases between. The CDR3 is 13 amino acids. Germline CDR1 and CDR2: SGDLS and YYNGEE.

The rearrangement joins TRBV6-5 to TRBJ1-2, with TRBD1 as a possible D gene (5 bases). The CDR3 runs to 12 residues. Trimming shortened V by 10 bases and J by 4 bases, and 13 bases separated the two germline ends. Germline CDR1 reads MNHEY; CDR2 reads SVGAGI. The CDR3 bases are TGTGCCACTGCAGGGACCCTCTATGGCTACACCTTC. Amino acids: CATAGTLYGYTF.

The chain couples TRBV24-1 to TRBJ2-7; D gene uncertain. CDR1 KGHDR and CDR2 SFDVKD come from the germline V gene. V was trimmed by 2 bases and J by 1 base, leaving 8 bases between them. The CDR3 totals 14 residues. The CDR3 sequence: CATSDSGRSYEQYF. As DNA, the CDR3 is TGTGCCACCAGTGATTCAGGACGGTCCTACGAGCAGTACTTC.

The rearrangement joins TRBV3-1 (or the pseudogene TRBV3-2) to TRBJ1-1; 7 bases map to TRBD1. With V trimmed by 4 bases and J by 5 bases, 16 bases remained unmatched. The CDR3 spans 17 residues. Germline CDR1 LGHDT, CDR2 YNNKEL (reference sequence). For the CDR3, the DNA is TGTGCCAGCAGCCCCCGTAGGGGGCAGGGGCAGAGGACTGAAGCTTTCTTT. Its protein product is CASSPRRGQGQRTEAFF.

The CDR3 protein is CASRAKRIGNTEAFF. The CDR3 bases are TGTGCCAGCAGAGCCAAGAGGATAGGGAACACTGAAGCTTTCTTT. The V gene is TRBV3-1 (or the pseudogene TRBV3-2), the J gene TRBJ1-1; no clear D. Trimming left V 6 bases short and J 1 base short, with 15 bases between. This CDR3 region has 15 residues. Germline V CDR1 and CDR2: LGHDT, YNNKEL (reference sequence).

This sequence joins TRBV20-1 and TRBJ1-2; possible D gene TRBD1, 5 bases. Germline CDR1 DFQATT, CDR2 SNEGSKA (reference sequence). V was clipped by 4 bases and J by 4 bases, with 7 bases between them. The CDR3 has 11 residues. DNA for the CDR3: TGCAGTGCTACGGACATCTATGGCTACACCTTC. Protein product: CSATDIYGYTF.

V gene TRBV11-2 combines with J gene TRBJ1-1; the match to TRBD1 covers 9 bases. J lost 5 bases, V lost 5 bases, and 6 bases had no gene match. Germline V gene sequence: CDR1 SGHAT, CDR2 FQNNGV. The CDR3 spans 14 residues. CDR3 loop: CASSLTQGATEAFF. CDR3 DNA: TGTGCCAGCAGCCTAACACAGGGGGCTACTGAAGCTTTCTTT.

The rearrangement links TRBV7-2 to TRBJ2-3; 10 bases fit TRBD2. The CDR3 contains 16 residues. V was pared by 1 base and J by 1 base, with 2 bases of the junction left unmatched. CDR1 and CDR2 (germline): SGHTA, FQGNSA. Written as DNA, the CDR3 is TGTGCCAGCAGCTTAGAAAGCGGGAGGGGCACAGATACGCAGTATTTT. Amino acids: CASSLESGRGTDTQYF.

The chain combines TRBV4-1 with TRBJ2-3; possibly TRBD2 for D (6 bases). This CDR3 region has 15 residues. From germline, CDR1 is MGHRA and CDR2 YSYEKL. Trimming removed 1 base from V and 1 base from J, with 9 bases in between. CDR3 nucleotides: TGCGCCAGCAGCCAAGGGGACTGGGGCACAGATACGCAGTATTTT. Amino acid sequence: CASSQGDWGTDTQYF.

The chain carries TRBV7-3 and TRBJ1-1, with D perhaps matching TRBD1 (6 bases). CDR3 length equals 14 residues. CDR1 and CDR2 from the germline V gene are SGHTA and FQGTGA. Trimming pared 6 bases from V and 0 bases from J, leaving 11 bases between. CDR3 nucleotide sequence: TGTGCCAGCAGGCTGGACAGATTGAACACTGAAGCTTTCTTT. Its translation: CASRLDRLNTEAFF.

The V gene is TRBV27, the J gene TRBJ2-7, with 8 bases identical to TRBD1. Germline assignment: CDR1 MNHEY and CDR2 SMNVEV (reference sequence). CDR3 length: 14 residues. Trimming at V came to 2 bases and at J to 4 bases, leaving 4 bases not matched to a gene. The CDR3 region has the DNA TGTGCCAGCAGTTTAGGACAGGGTTGGTACGAGCAGTACTTC. Residues: CASSLGQGWYEQYF.

The chain combines TRBV27 with TRBJ1-1; D gene uncertain. Germline lookup yields CDR1 MNHEY and CDR2 SMNVEV (reference sequence). This CDR3 region has 17 residues. Trimming removed 6 bases from V and 1 base from J, with 21 bases in between. CDR3 loop: CASRPSRWGRTNTEAFF. DNA of the CDR3: TGTGCCAGCAGACCCTCTCGGTGGGGTAGGACGAACACTGAAGCTTTCTTT.

This chain connects TRBV2 to TRBJ2-2; 8 nucleotides agree with TRBD1. The CDR3 sequence is 15 residues long. V gave up 4 bases and J gave up 4 bases; unmatched junction bases: 5. The V gene's germline CDR1 is SNHLY and CDR2 FYNNEI. The CDR3 nucleotides are TGTGCCAGCAGTGGGGTTACAGGGGGCACCGGGGAGCTGTTTTTT. Its translation is CASSGVTGGTGELFF.

The chain employs TRBV6-5 and TRBJ1-2; D unclear. The CDR3 loop spans 12 amino acids. CDR1 and CDR2 from the germline V gene are MNHEY and SVGAGI. Trimming pared 6 bases from V and 4 bases from J, leaving 9 bases between. In DNA, the CDR3 is TGTGCCAGCAGGGTTGGTAGCTATGGCTACACCTTC. As protein: CASRVGSYGYTF.

V and J are TRBV30 and TRBJ2-7; the D call may be TRBD1 or TRBD2 (5 bases each). Germline values: CDR1 GTSNPN, CDR2 SVGIG (reference sequence). The CDR3 sequence is 12 residues long. V was cut by 3 bases and J by 5 bases, with 11 bases left in between. CDR3: CAWRKGTHEQYF. For the CDR3, the DNA is TGTGCCTGGAGAAAAGGGACCCACGAGCAGTACTTC.

This chain joins TRBV7-2 and TRBJ1-6, with a tentative D call TRBD1 (5 bases). Germline V lookup: CDR1 SGHTA, CDR2 FQGNSA. V lost 5 bases to trimming and J lost 0 bases, with 11 bases between them. The CDR3 length is 16 residues. The CDR3 spells CASSPQGSSYNSPLHF. CDR3 DNA sequence: TGTGCCAGCAGCCCCCAGGGCAGCTCCTATAATTCACCCCTCCACTTT. The entire variable domain, with the rest obtained from reference TRBV7-2 and TRBJ1-6, is as follows: GAGVSQSPSNKVTEKGKDVELRCDPISGHTALYWYRQSLGQGLEFLIYFQGNSAPDKSGLPSDRFSAERTGGSVSTLTIQRTQQEDSAVYLCASSPQGSSYNSPLHFGNGTRLTVT.

The chain couples TRBV10-1 to TRBJ2-3; 8 positions match TRBD2. This CDR3 has 13 residues. Germline trimming cut 4 bases from V and 6 bases from J; bases unmatched to any gene: 3. Germline V lookup: CDR1 WNHNN, CDR2 SYGVQD (reference sequence). This CDR3 reads CASSAGGSDTQYF. For the CDR3, the DNA is TGCGCCAGCAGTGCGGGGGGGTCGGATACGCAGTATTTT.

The V and J genes are TRBV5-4 and TRBJ2-3; TRBD2 aligns across 8 bases. The CDR3 contains 16 residues. CDR1 and CDR2 from the germline V gene are SGHNT and YYREEE (reference sequence). The trim removed 3 bases at V and 2 bases at J, leaving 8 bases unmatched. This CDR3 reads CASSWTAGAVTDTQYF. The CDR3 bases are TGTGCCAGCAGCTGGACAGCGGGGGCTGTCACAGATACGCAGTATTTT.

CDR3 sequence: CASSEPTYEQYF. The CDR3 bases are TGTGCCAGCAGTGAACCCACCTACGAGCAGTACTTC. The J gene is TRBJ2-7, the V gene TRBV2, with D unresolved. This CDR3 has 12 amino acids. From germline, CDR1 is SNHLY and CDR2 FYNNEI. V lost 2 bases and J 2 bases, leaving 4 bases between the germline ends.

J is TRBJ1-2 and V is TRBV3-1 (or the pseudogene TRBV3-2); no definite D call. CDR3 length equals 13 residues. Trimming removed 0 bases at V and 12 bases at J, with 14 bases between. CDR1 is LGHDT and CDR2 is YNNKEL in the germline V gene (reference sequence). CDR3 protein: CASSQDYDPSHTF. The CDR3 DNA reads as TGTGCCAGCAGCCAAGATTACGACCCCTCACACACCTTC.

This chain links TRBV10-3 with TRBJ2-7; a weak D match, TRBD1 (6 bases). CDR3 length: 14 residues. V was pared by 4 bases and J by 7 bases, with 17 bases between. The V gene's germline CDR1 is ENHRY and CDR2 SYGVKD. The CDR3: CAISGGLRVREQYF. The CDR3 DNA sequence: TGTGCCATCAGTGGGGGGCTCAGGGTACGGGAGCAGTACTTC.

This clone occurred once. The V and J genes are TRBV11-2 and TRBJ2-2; 8 positions agree with TRBD1. The CDR3 totals 13 residues. The V and J ends lost 5 bases and 5 bases, in that order; junction bases with no gene match: 1. Germline lookup yields CDR1 SGHAT and CDR2 FQNNGV. CDR3 amino acids: CASSRQGTGELFF. The CDR3 region has the DNA TGTGCCAGCAGCCGACAGGGGACCGGGGAGCTGTTTTTT.

The chain combines TRBV3-1 (or the pseudogene TRBV3-2) with TRBJ1-1; the D gene is possibly TRBD1 (6 bases). The CDR3 consists of 13 residues. V lost 1 base and J 8 bases, leaving 11 bases between the germline ends. Germline assignment: CDR1 LGHDT and CDR2 YNNKEL (reference sequence). CDR3 coding DNA: TGTGCCAGCAGCCAAGGCCCAGGGGCCGAAGCTTTCTTT. Amino acids: CASSQGPGAEAFF.

The V call is TRBV19, the J call TRBJ1-1, with a weak D call TRBD1 (6 bases). Looked up from germline, CDR1 is LNHDA and CDR2 is SQIVND (reference sequence). V lost 10 bases and J 1 base, leaving 10 bases between the germline ends. The CDR3 has 12 residues. Here the CDR3 DNA reads TGTGCCACATTGACAGGGAACACTGAAGCTTTCTTT. Amino acids: CATLTGNTEAFF.

The rearrangement uses TRBV4-2 and TRBJ1-1; D may be TRBD1 (5 bases). Trimming took 2 bases from V and 1 from J, leaving 8 bases between them. The V gene's germline CDR1 is LGHNA and CDR2 YNFKEQ. CDR3 size: 14 residues. CDR3 sequence: CASSQRTGNTEAFF. Written as DNA, the CDR3 is TGTGCCAGCAGCCAACGCACAGGGAACACTGAAGCTTTCTTT.